The 15 T cell receptor beta chains in this list originate from one sample, sequenced in a study of cytomegalovirus exposure and HLA in healthy donors. PCR was performed using 60 Vbeta and 13 Jbeta primers. TCRdb keeps only in-frame clones here, not all; method: immunoSEQ multiplex PCR. The sample includes 220,000 or so clones, around 73% of them seen just once. Sequenced material: PBMCs. These receptors came from a male donor in good health and CMV-seronegative.

The chain is built from TRBV6-5 and TRBJ2-7; D perhaps matches TRBD1 (6 bases). CDR1 MNHEY and CDR2 SVGAGI come from the germline V gene. There are 15 residues in the CDR3. Trimming cost V 2 bases and J 4 bases, with 15 bases left between them. The CDR3 spells CASSYLAGANYEQYF. The CDR3 coding sequence is TGTGCCAGCAGTTACCTGGCAGGGGCCAATTACGAGCAGTACTTC.

The rearrangement joins TRBV19 to TRBJ2-7; D not resolved. V was pared by 5 bases and J by 4 bases, with 6 bases between. CDR1 and CDR2 from the germline V gene are LNHDA and SQIVND (reference sequence). The CDR3 spans 11 residues. CDR3 in DNA: TGTGCCAGTAGTGGCCATTACGAGCAGTACTTC. Translation gives CASSGHYEQYF.

The V gene is TRBV7-6, the J gene TRBJ2-5, with 9 bases matching TRBD1. The J call is doubtful: the DNA matches TRBJ2-7 better. The CDR3 covers 15 residues. Germline assignment: CDR1 SGHVS and CDR2 FNYEAQ. The CDR3 nucleotides read TGTGCCAGCAGTCGAGCCGGGACAGGGTCCTACGAGCAGTACTTC. Translation: CASSRAGTGSYEQYF.

This clone was recorded a few times. The CDR3 spells CATSAGTYEQYF. CDR3 DNA sequence: TGTGCCACCAGCGCCGGGACATACGAGCAGTACTTC. V usage is TRBV15 and J usage is TRBJ2-5; TRBD1 might be the D (6 bases). The end of the DNA fits TRBJ2-7 better, so the J call may be wrong. This CDR3 spans 12 amino acids. CDR1 is LNHNV, CDR2 YYDKDF, per germline (reference sequence).

V is TRBV5-6 and J is TRBJ2-5; tentative D call: TRBD2 (6 bases). This CDR3 has 14 amino acids. CDR1 and CDR2 from the germline V gene are SGHDT and YYEEEE. Trimming took 4 bases from V and 11 from J, leaving 21 bases between them. CDR3 DNA sequence: TGTGCCAGCAGCCCCCGGTGGGGCCGCGGGGAGCAGTACTTC. Its protein is CASSPRWGRGEQYF.

The J gene is TRBJ1-4, the V gene TRBV28, with 7 bases identical to TRBD1. Germline V gives CDR1 MDHEN, CDR2 SYDVKM. CDR3 length equals 14 residues. J lost 3 bases, V lost 2 bases, and 0 bases had no gene match. The CDR3 is CASSLQGANEKLFF. CDR3 bases: TGTGCCAGCAGTTTACAGGGGGCTAATGAAAAACTGTTTTTT.

This clone was detected once. The rearrangement links TRBV20-1 to TRBJ1-3, with D hard to call. This CDR3 comprises 11 residues. Germline assignment: CDR1 DFQATT and CDR2 SNEGSKA (reference sequence). V dropped 5 bases and J dropped 5 bases, with 7 bases sitting between them. CDR3 sequence: CSAVTRNTIYF. The CDR3 coding sequence is TGCAGTGCTGTTACTCGAAACACCATATATTTT.

This clone has a handful of counts. The V call is TRBV29-1, the J call TRBJ2-7; 14 bases align to TRBD2. V was pared by 6 bases and J by 7 bases, with 8 bases of the junction left unmatched. The CDR3 is made up of 14 amino acids. The germline gives CDR1 SQVTM, CDR2 ANQGSEA. The CDR3 bases are TGCAGCGTGACAGGACTAGCGGGAGGTATAGAGCAGTACTTC. Residues: CSVTGLAGGIEQYF.

The V and J genes are TRBV28 and TRBJ2-7; 8 positions match TRBD2. The CDR3 loop spans 13 amino acids. V dropped 7 bases and J dropped 3; count of bases not matched to a gene: 5. Germline CDR1 is MDHEN and CDR2 is SYDVKM. CDR3 sequence (DNA): TGTGCCAGCACGAGGAGCGGGGGCTACGAGCAGTACTTC. Encoded protein: CASTRSGGYEQYF.

The rearrangement joins TRBV6-5 to TRBJ2-7, with TRBD1 matching 8 bases. Germline V gene data show CDR1 as MNHEY and CDR2 as SVGAGI. This CDR3 spans 14 amino acids. V gave up 6 bases and J gave up 2 bases; unmatched junction bases: 6. In DNA, the CDR3 is TGTGCCAGCAGCCTGACAGGGGTTACCTACGAGCAGTACTTC. Translating gives CASSLTGVTYEQYF.

The V gene is TRBV20-1, the J gene TRBJ2-1; D is perhaps TRBD2 (5 bases). In germline, CDR1 is DFQATT, CDR2 SNEGSKA (reference sequence). This CDR3 contains 11 residues. CDR3 coding DNA: TGCAGCAAGACACTAGTGGGTGAGCAGTTCTTC. It encodes CSKTLVGEQFF.

This clone was recorded a few times. The chain is built from TRBV5-1 and TRBJ1-1, with a tentative D call TRBD1 (5 bases). The CDR3 consists of 15 residues. Germline V lookup: CDR1 SGHRS, CDR2 YFSETQ. V lost 4 bases and J lost 1, with 14 bases in between. The CDR3 region has the DNA TGCGCCAGCAGCCGAACCTTGGGGGGGAACACTGAAGCTTTCTTT. It is translated as CASSRTLGGNTEAFF. The full variable domain, completed using reference TRBV5-1 and TRBJ1-1, is KAGVTQTPRYLIKTRGQQVTLSCSPISGHRSVSWYQQTPGQGLQFLFEYFSETQRNKGNFPGRFSGRQFSNSRSEMNVSTLELGDSALYLCASSRTLGGNTEAFFGQGTRLTVV.

The rearrangement links TRBV5-1 to TRBJ2-4; 7 bases fit TRBD2. Germline loops: CDR1 SGHRS, CDR2 YFSETQ. Trimming at V came to 3 bases and at J to 0 bases, leaving 6 bases not matched to a gene. The CDR3 has 16 residues. CDR3 nucleotide sequence: TGCGCCAGCAGCTCAAGCGGGATGGGAGCCAAAAACATTCAGTACTTC. It yields the protein CASSSSGMGAKNIQYF. The variable domain in full, with the rest retrieved from reference TRBV5-1 and TRBJ2-4, is KAGVTQTPRYLIKTRGQQVTLSCSPISGHRSVSWYQQTPGQGLQFLFEYFSETQRNKGNFPGRFSGRQFSNSRSEMNVSTLELGDSALYLCASSSSGMGAKNIQYFGAGTRLSVL.

The rearrangement uses TRBV19 and TRBJ1-6, with 9 bases identical to TRBD1. The CDR3 consists of 15 residues. Germline V gene lookup returns CDR1 LNHDA and CDR2 SQIVND (reference sequence). The V and J ends lost 4 bases and 9 bases, in that order; junction bases with no gene match: 7. The CDR3 DNA is TGTGCCAGTAGTAATACCGGGACAGGGACTTCACCCCTCCACTTT. It specifies CASSNTGTGTSPLHF.

This clone was detected a few times. The V call is TRBV5-6, the J call TRBJ2-6; unclear D gene. This CDR3 has 13 amino acids. Trimming took off 2 bases at V and 2 bases at J, with 2 bases between the two ends. The germline V gene has CDR1 SGHDT and CDR2 YYEEEE. CDR3: CASSFTGANVLTF. Here the CDR3 DNA reads TGTGCCAGCAGCTTTACTGGGGCCAACGTCCTGACTTTC.